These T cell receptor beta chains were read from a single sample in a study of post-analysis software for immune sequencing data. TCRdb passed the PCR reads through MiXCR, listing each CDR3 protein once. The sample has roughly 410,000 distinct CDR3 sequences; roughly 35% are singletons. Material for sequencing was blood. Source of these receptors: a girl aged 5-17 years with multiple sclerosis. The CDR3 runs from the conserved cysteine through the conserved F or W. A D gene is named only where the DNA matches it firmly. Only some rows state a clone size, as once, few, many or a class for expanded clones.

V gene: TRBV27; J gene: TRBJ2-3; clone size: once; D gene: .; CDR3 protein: CASGGQNTDTQYF; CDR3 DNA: TGTGCCAGCGGGGGACAAAACACAGATACGCAGTATTTT
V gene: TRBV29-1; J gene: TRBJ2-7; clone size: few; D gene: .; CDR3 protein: CSVGGLMSSYNEQYF; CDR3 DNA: TGCAGCGTCGGAGGACTCATGAGCTCCTACAATGAGCAGTACTTC
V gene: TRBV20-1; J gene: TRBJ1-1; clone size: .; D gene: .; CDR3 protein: CSADRDTNTEAFF; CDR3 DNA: TGCAGTGCAGACCGGGACACGAACACTGAAGCTTTCTTT
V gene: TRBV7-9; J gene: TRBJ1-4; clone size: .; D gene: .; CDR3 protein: CASSLGDQGSANEKLFF; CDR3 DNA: TGTGCCAGCAGCCTAGGAGATCAGGGGTCGGCTAATGAAAAACTGTTTTTT
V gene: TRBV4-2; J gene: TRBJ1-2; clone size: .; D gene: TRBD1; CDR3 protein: CASSQFDREVGYTF; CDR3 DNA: TGTGCCAGCAGCCAATTCGACAGGGAGGTAGGCTACACCTTC
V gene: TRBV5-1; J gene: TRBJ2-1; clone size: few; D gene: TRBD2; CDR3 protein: CASSPTPGGYNEQFF; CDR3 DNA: TGCGCCAGCAGCCCCACCCCCGGGGGGTACAATGAGCAGTTCTTC
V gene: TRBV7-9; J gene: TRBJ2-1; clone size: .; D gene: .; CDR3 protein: CASSQRAQGTMDEQFF; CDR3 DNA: TGTGCCAGCAGCCAGCGGGCGCAGGGAACGATGGATGAGCAGTTCTTC
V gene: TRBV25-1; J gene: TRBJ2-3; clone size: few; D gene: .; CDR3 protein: CASRLRGGGTDTQYF; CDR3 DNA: TGTGCCAGCAGGCTCAGGGGAGGAGGCACAGATACGCAGTATTTT
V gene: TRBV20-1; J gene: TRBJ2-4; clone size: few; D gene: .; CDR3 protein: CSARWGGVLNIQYF; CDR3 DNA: TGCAGTGCTAGATGGGGGGGCGTCTTAAACATTCAGTACTTC
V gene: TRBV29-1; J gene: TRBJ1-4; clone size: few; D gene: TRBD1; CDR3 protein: CSVDTGQGNNEKLFF; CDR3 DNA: TGCAGCGTTGATACGGGACAGGGTAATAATGAAAAACTGTTTTTT
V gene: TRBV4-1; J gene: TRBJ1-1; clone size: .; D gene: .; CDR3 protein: CASSQDPDSARAFF; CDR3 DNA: TGCGCCAGCAGCCAAGATCCGGACTCCGCCCGGGCTTTCTTT
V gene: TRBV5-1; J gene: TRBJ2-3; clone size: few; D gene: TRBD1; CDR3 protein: CASSSRGHGADTQYF; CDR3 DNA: TGCGCCAGCAGCTCCAGGGGGCATGGCGCAGATACGCAGTATTTT
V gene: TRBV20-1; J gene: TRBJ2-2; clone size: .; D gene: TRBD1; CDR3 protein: CSARDRDRGPAGELFF; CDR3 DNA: TGCAGTGCTAGGGACCGGGACAGGGGTCCCGCCGGGGAGCTGTTTTTT
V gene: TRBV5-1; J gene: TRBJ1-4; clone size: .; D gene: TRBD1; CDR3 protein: CASSLDGQGRNEKLFF; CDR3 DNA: TGCGCCAGCAGCTTGGACGGACAGGGGAGAAATGAAAAACTGTTTTTT
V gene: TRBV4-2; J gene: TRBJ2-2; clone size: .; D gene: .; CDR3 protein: CASSQGDGSNTGELFF; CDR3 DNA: TGTGCCAGCAGCCAAGGAGACGGTTCGAACACCGGGGAGCTGTTTTTT
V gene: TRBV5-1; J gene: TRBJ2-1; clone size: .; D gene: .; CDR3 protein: CASSLVVGTGEYEQFF; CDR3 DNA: TGCGCCAGCAGCTTGGTGGTGGGGACGGGGGAATACGAGCAGTTCTTC
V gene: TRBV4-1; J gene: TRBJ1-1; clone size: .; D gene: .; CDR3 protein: CASSQVRDNTEAFF; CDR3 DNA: TGCGCCAGCAGCCAAGTCCGGGATAACACTGAAGCTTTCTTT
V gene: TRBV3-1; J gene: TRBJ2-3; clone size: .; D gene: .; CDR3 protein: CASSRMGGGHDTQYF; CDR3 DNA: TGTGCCAGCAGCCGTATGGGGGGGGGGCACGATACGCAGTATTTT
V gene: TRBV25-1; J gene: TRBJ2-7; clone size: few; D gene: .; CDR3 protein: CASSELHEQYF; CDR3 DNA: TGTGCCAGCAGTGAACTCCACGAGCAGTACTTC
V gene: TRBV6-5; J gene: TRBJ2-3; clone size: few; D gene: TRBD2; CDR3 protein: CASSSTSGEVDTQYF; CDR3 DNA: TGTGCCAGCAGTTCTACTAGCGGTGAGGTAGATACGCAGTATTTT
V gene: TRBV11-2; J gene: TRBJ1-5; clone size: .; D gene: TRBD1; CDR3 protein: CASSSGTVGNQPQHF; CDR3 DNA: TGTGCCAGCAGCTCGGGGACAGTCGGCAATCAGCCCCAGCATTTT
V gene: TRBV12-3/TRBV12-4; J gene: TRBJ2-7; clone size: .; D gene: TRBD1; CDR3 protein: CASSRRDRANEQYF; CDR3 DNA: TGTGCCAGCAGCCGACGGGACAGGGCGAACGAGCAGTACTTC
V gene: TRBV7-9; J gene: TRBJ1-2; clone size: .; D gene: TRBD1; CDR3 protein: CASTSPGQGNGYTF; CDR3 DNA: TGTGCCAGCACCTCTCCCGGACAGGGGAATGGCTACACCTTC
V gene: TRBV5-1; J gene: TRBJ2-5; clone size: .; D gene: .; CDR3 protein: CASSLAQEYVGTQYF; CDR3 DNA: TGCGCCAGCAGCTTGGCCCAGGAATACGTAGGGACCCAGTACTTC
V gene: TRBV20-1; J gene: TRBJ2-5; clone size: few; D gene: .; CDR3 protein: CSARDTSQETQYF; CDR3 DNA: TGCAGTGCTAGAGACACCTCCCAAGAGACCCAGTACTTC
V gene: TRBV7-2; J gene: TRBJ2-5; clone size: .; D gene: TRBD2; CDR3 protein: CASNIGLAGGQETQYF; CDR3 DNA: TGTGCCAGCAACATAGGACTAGCGGGGGGCCAAGAGACCCAGTACTTC
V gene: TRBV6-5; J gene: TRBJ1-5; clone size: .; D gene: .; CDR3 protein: CARAPARSITQHF; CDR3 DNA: TGTGCCAGGGCGCCCGCCCGCTCAATCACCCAGCATTTT
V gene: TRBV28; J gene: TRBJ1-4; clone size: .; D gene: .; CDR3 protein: CASSYDSATNEKLFF; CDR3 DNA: TGTGCCAGCAGCTATGACAGTGCAACTAATGAAAAACTGTTTTTT
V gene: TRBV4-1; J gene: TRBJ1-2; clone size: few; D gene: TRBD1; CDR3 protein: CASSHGQDFIGYTF; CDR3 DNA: TGCGCCAGCAGCCATGGACAGGACTTCATCGGCTACACCTTC
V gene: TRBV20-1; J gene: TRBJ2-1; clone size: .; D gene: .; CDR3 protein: CSASRTESNNEQFF; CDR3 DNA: TGCAGTGCTAGTCGGACGGAGTCTAACAATGAGCAGTTCTTC
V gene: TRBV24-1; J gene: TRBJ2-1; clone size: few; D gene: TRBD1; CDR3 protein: CATSDRTGGNEQFF; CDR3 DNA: TGTGCCACCAGTGATCGAACAGGGGGAAATGAGCAGTTCTTC
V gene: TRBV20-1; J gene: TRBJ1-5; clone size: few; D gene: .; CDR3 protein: CSARPRGGDQPQHF; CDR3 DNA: TGCAGTGCTAGACCTAGGGGAGGGGATCAGCCCCAGCATTTT
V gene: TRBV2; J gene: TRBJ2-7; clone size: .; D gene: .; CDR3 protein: CASSEARRFEQYF; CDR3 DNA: TGTGCCAGCAGTGAAGCGAGAAGATTCGAGCAGTACTTC
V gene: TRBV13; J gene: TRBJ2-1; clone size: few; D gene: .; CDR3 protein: CASSFTGEGKGNEQFF; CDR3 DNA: TGTGCCAGCAGCTTCACTGGGGAAGGGAAGGGCAATGAGCAGTTCTTC